Below, 29 T cell receptor beta chains from the same sample are listed, as sequenced in a study of blood T cells in healthy people across ages. A sample-barcoded 5' primer and a J-beta primer mix were used in a second PCR of roughly 7 to 11 cycles. MiXCR, applied by TCRdb to the 5' RACE reads, yields one record per CDR3 protein. The sample yields hundreds of thousands of distinct CDR3 sequences, 32% seen once. Sequencing was performed on blood. The receptors were gathered from a woman aged 80 or over in good health.

This clonotype was seen at least ten times. The chain carries TRBV28 and TRBJ2-7; 8 nucleotides match TRBD2. Losses at the gene ends were 6 bases for V and 7 bases for J; bases not matched to a gene: 14. The CDR3 runs to 15 residues. The V gene's germline CDR1 is MDHEN and CDR2 SYDVKM. CDR3 nucleotides: TGTGCCAGCAGAGAGACCGGACTAGCTACCGAGGAGCAGTACTTC. Protein: CASRETGLATEEQYF.

Many counts were recorded for this clonotype. The chain recombines TRBV20-1 with TRBJ2-1; TRBD2 matches 11 bases. Germline assignment: CDR1 DFQATT and CDR2 SNEGSKA (reference sequence). The CDR3 runs 14 residues. V lost 7 bases, J lost 4 bases, and 6 bases stayed unmatched. For the CDR3, the DNA is TGCAGTGTCTCGGGGACTAGCGGATACAATGAGCAGTTCTTC. Its protein is CSVSGTSGYNEQFF.

V and J are TRBV7-2 and TRBJ2-2, with D hard to call. This CDR3 spans 12 amino acids. The V end lost 3 bases, the J end lost 7 bases, and 6 bases lay between the germline ends. Per the germline V gene, CDR1 is SGHTA and CDR2 is FQGNSA. Written as DNA, the CDR3 is TGTGCCAGCAGCTTTTCAGGCGGGGAGCTGTTTTTT. It translates to CASSFSGGELFF.

The V gene is TRBV5-1, the J gene TRBJ2-2, with 8 bases that match TRBD2. CDR1 is SGHRS and CDR2 is YFSETQ in the germline V gene. Germline trimming cut 4 bases from V and 4 bases from J; bases unmatched to any gene: 9. The CDR3 has 16 residues. The CDR3 nucleotides read TGCGCCAGCAGCCTGAGGACTAGCCGGGGCACCGGGGAGCTGTTTTTT. It specifies CASSLRTSRGTGELFF.

This clonotype has at least ten counts. The chain is built from TRBV20-1 and TRBJ1-5; D is unresolved. Germline values: CDR1 DFQATT, CDR2 SNEGSKA (reference sequence). Deletions cut 0 bases from V and 7 bases from J, with 7 bases between. This CDR3 has 12 residues. CDR3 sequence (DNA): TGCAGTGCTAGAGATGGAGTGCAGCCCCAGCATTTT. Encoded protein: CSARDGVQPQHF.

This clonotype came up many times. The V call is TRBV12-3 or TRBV12-4, the J call TRBJ1-1; no reliable D call. Trimming cost V 3 bases and J 8 bases, with 7 bases left between them. The CDR3 is made up of 11 amino acids. The CDR3 protein is CASSLLREAFF. In DNA, the CDR3 is TGTGCCAGCAGTTTGCTCAGGGAAGCTTTCTTT.

The chain's CDR3 is CASSVEGSYNEQFF. The CDR3 region has the DNA TGTGCCAGCAGCGTAGAGGGTTCCTACAATGAGCAGTTCTTC. V gene TRBV7-3 combines with J gene TRBJ2-1; D perhaps matches TRBD2 (5 bases). The CDR3 covers 14 residues. V was clipped by 5 bases and J by 1 base, with 9 bases between them. Germline CDR1 is SGHTA and CDR2 is FQGTGA. The variable domain in full, completed from reference TRBV7-3 and TRBJ2-1, reads GAGVSQTPSNKVTEKGKYVELRCDPISGHTALYWYRQSLGQGPEFLIYFQGTGAADDSGLPNDRFFAVRPEGSVSTLKIQRTERGDSAVYLCASSVEGSYNEQFFGPGTRLTVL.

This clonotype was seen many times. The chain recombines TRBV3-1 with TRBJ2-7; a possible D gene is TRBD1 (7 bases). Germline CDR1 LGHDT, CDR2 YNNKEL (reference sequence). Trimming shortened V by 4 bases and J by 11 bases, and 15 bases separated the two germline ends. The CDR3 totals 12 residues. The CDR3, as DNA: TGTGCCAGCAGCCCAGGGGGGTCCAGGGAGTACTTC. Protein product: CASSPGGSREYF.

This chain joins TRBV3-1 and TRBJ2-2, with TRBD2 matching over 11 bases. The CDR3 sequence is 18 residues long. Losses at the gene ends were 0 bases for V and 8 bases for J; bases not matched to a gene: 11. Germline lookup yields CDR1 LGHDT and CDR2 YNNKEL (reference sequence). The CDR3 protein is CASSQEGGLAGIKGELFF. The CDR3 DNA follows: TGTGCCAGCAGCCAAGAAGGTGGACTAGCGGGCATAAAGGGGGAGCTGTTTTTT.

This clonotype was observed many times. Since a much larger clone is just one base distant, this may be a read error. The rearrangement uses TRBV7-9 and TRBJ1-2, with a possible D match to TRBD1 (6 bases). The CDR3 extends over 13 amino acids. V was pared by 8 bases and J by 6 bases, with 16 bases between. The germline V gene encodes CDR1 SEHNR and CDR2 FQNEAQ (reference sequence). In DNA, the CDR3 is TGTGCCAGCGGCTCTACAGGGCGGCATGGCTACACCTTC. Amino acids: CASGSTGRHGYTF.

This clonotype was counted at least ten times. The chain joins TRBV7-9 to TRBJ2-5; TRBD1 is a possible D gene (6 bases). This CDR3 spans 15 amino acids. V shed 0 bases and J shed 7 bases, with 15 bases lying between them. Germline CDR1 reads SEHNR; CDR2 reads FQNEAQ (reference sequence). This CDR3 is CASSLALGGEGTQYF. CDR3 in DNA: TGTGCCAGCAGCTTAGCCCTTGGGGGCGAAGGGACCCAGTACTTC. The full variable domain, with the rest looked up from reference TRBV7-9 and TRBJ2-5, is DTGVSQNPRHKITKRGQNVTFRCDPISEHNRLYWYRQTLGQGPEFLTYFQNEAQLEKSRLLSDRFSAERPKGSFSTLEIQRTEQGDSAMYLCASSLALGGEGTQYFGPGTRLLVL.

At least ten counts were recorded for this clonotype. This chain links TRBV6-1 with TRBJ2-7; 9 bases map to TRBD2. Germline CDR1 reads MNHNS; CDR2 reads SASEGT. CDR3 length: 18 amino acids. The junction had 12 bases not matched to a gene; V was cut back by 3 bases and J by 0 bases. CDR3 DNA sequence: TGTGCCAGCAGTGAGAGAGGCGGGGGGGAGGGAAACTCCTACGAGCAGTACTTC. Translation gives CASSERGGGEGNSYEQYF.

This clonotype was found many times. The J gene is TRBJ2-7, the V gene TRBV7-6; maybe TRBD1 (6 bases). Germline CDR1 and CDR2: SGHVS and FNYEAQ. V was clipped by 5 bases and J by 1 base, with 12 bases between them. The CDR3 has 14 amino acids. CDR3 in DNA: TGTGCCAGCAGCCTCTCAGGGGCGTCCTACGAGCAGTACTTC. Translated, it gives CASSLSGASYEQYF.

There are many counts of this clonotype. This chain connects TRBV30 to TRBJ1-2, with D tentatively TRBD1 (5 bases). Trimming pared 3 bases from V and 4 bases from J, leaving 21 bases between. Germline loops: CDR1 GTSNPN, CDR2 SVGIG (reference sequence). The CDR3 runs to 16 residues. In nucleotides, the CDR3 is TGTGCCTGGAGGCCATGGGGGTCAGGGACGTCCTATGGCTACACCTTC. Protein product: CAWRPWGSGTSYGYTF.

This rearrangement joins TRBV30 to TRBJ2-7; D perhaps matches TRBD2 (6 bases). This CDR3 region has 11 residues. Trimming removed 5 bases from V and 2 bases from J, with 7 bases in between. Germline assignment: CDR1 GTSNPN and CDR2 SVGIG (reference sequence). Here the CDR3 reads CAWGGTYEQYF. DNA of the CDR3: TGTGCCTGGGGGGGGACCTACGAGCAGTACTTC. Filled out from reference TRBV30 and TRBJ2-7, the complete variable domain reads SQTIHQWPATLVQPVGSPLSLECTVEGTSNPNLYWYRQAAGRGLQLLFYSVGIGQISSEVPQNLSASRPQDRQFILSSKKLLLSDSGFYLCAWGGTYEQYFGPGTRLTVT.

The chain couples TRBV7-2 to TRBJ2-3; 11 bases line up with TRBD2. Losses at the gene ends were 3 bases for V and 1 base for J; bases not matched to a gene: 3. In germline, CDR1 is SGHTA, CDR2 FQGNSA. The CDR3 extends over 16 amino acids. Here the CDR3 reads CASSFSGGVGTDTQYF. CDR3 nucleotide sequence: TGTGCCAGCAGCTTTAGCGGGGGGGTTGGCACAGATACGCAGTATTTT.

This clonotype has only one observation. This may come from a read error, since a much larger clone is one base off. The V gene is TRBV3-1, the J gene TRBJ1-2; D remains unclear. The CDR3 loop spans 12 amino acids. Germline values: CDR1 LGHDT, CDR2 YNNKEL (reference sequence). CDR3 loop: CASSQRQYGYAF. The CDR3 DNA reads TGTGCCAGCAGCCAAAGGCAGTATGGCTACGCCTTC.

This clonotype appeared a single time. V is TRBV7-9 and J is TRBJ2-3; possible D gene TRBD2, 6 bases. The V gene lost 4 bases and the J gene lost 5 bases, with 13 bases spanning the gap. This CDR3 has 14 residues. CDR1 is SEHNR and CDR2 is FQNEAQ in the germline V gene (reference sequence). The CDR3 sequence: CASSSGTYEDTQYF. As DNA, the CDR3 is TGTGCCAGCAGCTCCGGGACTTACGAAGATACGCAGTATTTT.

The rearrangement joins TRBV20-1 to TRBJ2-3; TRBD2 agrees at 8 bases. Germline values: CDR1 DFQATT, CDR2 SNEGSKA (reference sequence). This CDR3 has 15 amino acids. The junction had 5 bases not matched to a gene; V was cut back by 3 bases and J by 0 bases. The CDR3 protein is CSASGAGVSTDTQYF. Written as DNA, the CDR3 is TGCAGTGCTAGCGGAGCGGGGGTTAGCACAGATACGCAGTATTTT.

This clonotype was counted at least ten times. The chain recombines TRBV7-3 with TRBJ1-2; 11 bases fit TRBD1. The V segment lost 1 base and the J segment 7 bases; nucleotides outside the gene matches: 5. This CDR3 has 15 amino acids. Germline V lookup: CDR1 SGHTA, CDR2 FQGTGA. The CDR3 is CASSLKGTGGGGYTF. CDR3 bases: TGTGCCAGCAGCTTAAAAGGGACAGGGGGAGGTGGCTACACCTTC.

This clonotype was observed a few times. The gene calls are TRBV7-2 and TRBJ1-1; no clear D gene. This CDR3 is built from 14 residues. V was pared by 6 bases and J by 0 bases, with 11 bases between. Germline-derived CDR1 and CDR2 are SGHTA and FQGNSA. The CDR3 DNA is TGTGCCAGCAGTTTATTACGGTTGAACACTGAAGCTTTCTTT. As protein: CASSLLRLNTEAFF.

This clonotype was detected a few times. The chain has TRBV6-5 and TRBJ1-4; perhaps TRBD1 as D (5 bases). The V end lost 6 bases, the J end lost 1 base, and 9 bases lay between the germline ends. The CDR3 runs 14 residues. Germline CDR1 and CDR2: MNHEY and SVGAGI. In DNA, the CDR3 is TGTGCCAGCAGGATGACAGTAACTAATGAAAAACTGTTTTTT. It codes for CASRMTVTNEKLFF.

The chain has TRBV6-2 or TRBV6-3 and TRBJ2-2, with D perhaps TRBD1 or TRBD2 (5 bases each). Germline CDR1 is MNHEY and CDR2 is SVGEGT. CDR3 length: 14 amino acids. Trimming left V 5 bases short and J 5 bases short, with 12 bases between. CDR3 in amino acids: CASSRGRETGELFF. CDR3 bases: TGTGCCAGCAGTCGGGGACGGGAAACCGGGGAGCTGTTTTTT.

This clonotype was counted many times. This sequence joins TRBV3-1 and TRBJ2-1; 11 bases fit TRBD1. The CDR3 is made up of 16 amino acids. V was pared by 4 bases and J by 6 bases, with 8 bases of the junction left unmatched. Germline CDR1 is LGHDT and CDR2 is YNNKEL (reference sequence). DNA for the CDR3: TGTGCCAGCAGCCCTTGGACAGGGGGCGCCGGCAATGAGCAGTTCTTC. Residues: CASSPWTGGAGNEQFF.

There are a few counts of this clonotype. The rearrangement uses TRBV19 and TRBJ1-6; 7 positions agree with TRBD1. The trim removed 7 bases at V and 7 bases at J, leaving 7 bases unmatched. Germline CDR1 is LNHDA and CDR2 is SQIVND (reference sequence). This CDR3 contains 14 residues. The CDR3 nucleotides read TGTGCCAGTAAGACAGGGCAAGGAAATTCACCCCTCCACTTT. Residues: CASKTGQGNSPLHF.

The chain has TRBV7-2 and TRBJ2-5; 11 bases fit TRBD2. Germline V CDR1 and CDR2: SGHTA, FQGNSA. The V segment lost 6 bases and the J segment 5 bases; nucleotides outside the gene matches: 8. This CDR3 has 15 amino acids. CDR3 residues: CASRVAGGPGETQYF. The CDR3 DNA reads as TGTGCCAGCAGGGTAGCGGGGGGGCCGGGGGAGACCCAGTACTTC. The whole variable domain, remainder taken from reference TRBV7-2 and TRBJ2-5, is GAGVSQSPSNKVTEKGKDVELRCDPISGHTALYWYRQSLGQGLEFLIYFQGNSAPDKSGLPSDRFSAERTGGSVSTLTIQRTQQEDSAVYLCASRVAGGPGETQYFGPGTRLLVL.

This clonotype was seen ten or more times. V gene TRBV5-1 combines with J gene TRBJ1-2; D remains ambiguous. The CDR3 runs to 14 residues. Germline loops: CDR1 SGHRS, CDR2 YFSETQ. The germline V and J ends were trimmed by 0 bases and 2 bases, with 8 bases remaining between them. CDR3 in DNA: TGCGCCAGCAGCTTGGCAGAGATCAACTATGGCTACACCTTC. This codes for CASSLAEINYGYTF.

V usage is TRBV28 and J usage is TRBJ1-2, with unresolved D. Germline V lookup: CDR1 MDHEN, CDR2 SYDVKM. Trimming removed 6 bases at V and 1 base at J, with 12 bases between. The CDR3 consists of 14 residues. The CDR3 DNA is TGTGCCAGCAGGTTAGGAAGTTTTAACTATGGCTACACCTTC. This codes for CASRLGSFNYGYTF.

As concerns this clonotype: It may be a read error: a sequence one base away is much more abundant. The rearrangement joins TRBV19 to TRBJ2-6; D may be TRBD1 (6 bases). The CDR3 is 14 amino acids. Germline CDR1 LNHDA, CDR2 SQIVND (reference sequence). CDR3 region: CAGSEGAGANVLTF. CDR3 nucleotide sequence: TGTGCCGGTAGCGAGGGGGCTGGGGCCAACGTCCTGACTTTC. The whole variable domain, remainder taken from reference TRBV19 and TRBJ2-6, is DGGITQSPKYLFRKEGQNVTLSCEQNLNHDAMYWYRQDPGQGLRLIYYSQIVNDFQKGDIAEGYSVSREKKESFPLTVTSAQKNPTAFYLCAGSEGAGANVLTFGAGSRLTVL.